The TCR beta chain under discussion was sequenced for a study of cytomegalovirus exposure and HLA in healthy donors. With 1 base clipped from V and 0 bases from J, the junction kept 9 bases outside the gene matches. From germline, CDR1 is SGHAT and CDR2 FQNNGV. CDR3 size: 17 residues. This clone showed up just once. PCR amplification relied on 60 Vbeta primers (plus 13 Jbeta primers). The repertoire was sequenced with immunoSEQ multiplex PCR; TCRdb's copy has only in-frame clones and lacks some. The sample includes under 200,000 clones, around 80% seen only once; the top ten take roughly 8.2%. This chain links TRBV11-2 with TRBJ2-7, with 7 bases fitting TRBD1. Sequenced material: PBMCs. The clonotype originates from a woman between 40 and 50 years old in good health and CMV-seropositive. CDR3 in amino acids: CASSLAIVRDSSYEQYF. For the CDR3, the DNA is TGTGCCAGCAGCTTAGCCATAGTTCGGGACAGCTCCTACGAGCAGTACTTC.